This T cell receptor (beta chain) was recovered during a study of regulatory dendritic cells for organ transplantation. Study-level information: LPS was added to dendritic cell cultures on day 6.

A remark on this clone: Its antigen is currently unknown.

Only in-frame clones appear in the TCRdb table, and some are missing; sequencing was by immunoSEQ multiplex PCR. The sample includes 3,800 or so clones, 71% of them seen just once. Whole-study results and caveats: Mature dendritic cells appeared to drive more memory CD8+ clonal expansion than regulatory ones.

Sorted subsets were CFSE-labeled and cultured four to five days with allogeneic dendritic cells. The CDR3 covers 18 residues. The junction had 16 bases not matched to a gene; V was cut back by 1 base and J by 4 bases. Per germline, CDR1 GTSNPN and CDR2 SVGIG (reference sequence). This TCR derives from a human donor in good health. Sequenced material: memory CD8+ T cells from blood cultured with dendritic cells. Indicated subset: CD45RO+ memory T cells. V usage is TRBV30 and J usage is TRBJ1-5; 7 nucleotides line up with TRBD1. The CDR3 region is CAWSAREVYRDRNQPQHF. CDR3 DNA: TGTGCCTGGAGTGCTCGAGAAGTATACCGGGACAGAAATCAGCCCCAGCATTTT.